This T cell receptor (beta chain) was identified in a study of low-dose radiotherapy and immunotherapy resistance in tumors. CDR3 size: 14 residues. CDR1 and CDR2 (germline): DFQATT, SNEGSKA (reference sequence). This clonotype occurred many times. Covering alpha and beta chains, TRAV- and TRBV-specific primers were used for the first-strand cDNA. A constant-region primer paired with the V-primer adapter amplified TCRs over approximately 20 PCR cycles. TCRdb ran MiXCR on the reads and lists one entry per CDR3 protein. The sample holds about 58,000 distinct CDR3 sequences, 20% to 25% seen once. Time point here: after trial treatment. This sample's treatment: LDRT plus nivolumab, ipilimumab, low-dose cyclophosphamide and aspirin (RACIN trial).

The source is a male donor with prostate cancer. Sequenced material: PBMCs, taken after low-dose radiotherapy plus immunotherapy. V usage is TRBV20-1 and J usage is TRBJ2-1; 7 bases are a match to TRBD2. CDR3 sequence reads: CSLGSGRVSNEQFF. DNA of the CDR3: TGCAGCCTTGGGTCGGGGAGGGTTAGCAATGAGCAGTTCTTC.